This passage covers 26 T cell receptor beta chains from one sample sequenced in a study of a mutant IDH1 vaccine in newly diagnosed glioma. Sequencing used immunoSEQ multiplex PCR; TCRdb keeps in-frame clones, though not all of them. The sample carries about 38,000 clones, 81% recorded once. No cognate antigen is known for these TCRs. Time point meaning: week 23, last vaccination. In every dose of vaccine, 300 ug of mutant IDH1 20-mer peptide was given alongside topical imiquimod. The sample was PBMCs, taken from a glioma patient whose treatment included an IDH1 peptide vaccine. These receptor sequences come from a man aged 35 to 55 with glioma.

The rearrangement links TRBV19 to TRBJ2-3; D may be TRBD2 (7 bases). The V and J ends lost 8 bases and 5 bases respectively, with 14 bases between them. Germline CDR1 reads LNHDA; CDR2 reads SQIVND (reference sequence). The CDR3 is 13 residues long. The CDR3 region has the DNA TGTGCCAGTTTGGGAGGGGGAGGAGATACGCAGTATTTT. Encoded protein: CASLGGGGDTQYF.

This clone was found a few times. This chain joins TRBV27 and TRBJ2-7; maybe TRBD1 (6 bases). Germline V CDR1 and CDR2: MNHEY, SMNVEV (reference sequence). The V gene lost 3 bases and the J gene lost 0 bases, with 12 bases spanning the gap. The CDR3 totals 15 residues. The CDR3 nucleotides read TGTGCCAGCAGTTTTAAGGGGGAGAGCTCCTACGAGCAGTACTTC. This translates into CASSFKGESSYEQYF.

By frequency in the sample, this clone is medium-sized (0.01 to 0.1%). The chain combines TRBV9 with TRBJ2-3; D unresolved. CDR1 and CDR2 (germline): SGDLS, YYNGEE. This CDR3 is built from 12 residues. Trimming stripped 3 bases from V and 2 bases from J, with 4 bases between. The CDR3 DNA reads TGTGCCAGCAGCGCCGACACAGATACGCAGTATTTT. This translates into CASSADTDTQYF.

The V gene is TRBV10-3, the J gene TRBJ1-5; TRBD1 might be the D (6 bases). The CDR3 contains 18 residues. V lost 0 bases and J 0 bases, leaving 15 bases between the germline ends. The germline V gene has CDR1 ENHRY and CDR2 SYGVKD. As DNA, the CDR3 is TGTGCCATCAGTGAGTCTGGGGGCGCACAGGGTAGCAATCAGCCCCAGCATTTT. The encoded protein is CAISESGGAQGSNQPQHF.

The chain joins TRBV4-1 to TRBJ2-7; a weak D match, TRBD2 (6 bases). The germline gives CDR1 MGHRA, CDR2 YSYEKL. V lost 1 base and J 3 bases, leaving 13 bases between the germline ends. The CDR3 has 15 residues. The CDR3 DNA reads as TGCGCCAGCAGCCAAGCAGGAGGGAGTCTCTACGAGCAGTACTTC. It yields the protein CASSQAGGSLYEQYF.

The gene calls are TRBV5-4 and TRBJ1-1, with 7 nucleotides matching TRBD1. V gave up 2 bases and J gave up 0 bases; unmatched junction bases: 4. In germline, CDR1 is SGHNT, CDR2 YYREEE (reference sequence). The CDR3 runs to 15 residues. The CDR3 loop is CASSFRTGLNTEAFF. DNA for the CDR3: TGTGCCAGCAGCTTCAGGACAGGCCTGAACACTGAAGCTTTCTTT. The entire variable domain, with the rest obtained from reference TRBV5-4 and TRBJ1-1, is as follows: ETGVTQSPTHLIKTRGQQVTLRCSSQSGHNTVSWYQQALGQGPQFIFQYYREEENGRGNFPPRFSGLQFPNYSSELNVNALELDDSALYLCASSFRTGLNTEAFFGQGTRLTVV.

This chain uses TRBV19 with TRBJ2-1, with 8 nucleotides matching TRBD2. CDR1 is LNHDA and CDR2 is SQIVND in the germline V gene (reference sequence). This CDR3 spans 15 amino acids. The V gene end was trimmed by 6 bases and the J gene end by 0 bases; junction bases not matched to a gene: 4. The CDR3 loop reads CASRISGSSYNEQFF. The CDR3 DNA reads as TGTGCCAGTAGGATAAGCGGGAGCTCCTACAATGAGCAGTTCTTC.

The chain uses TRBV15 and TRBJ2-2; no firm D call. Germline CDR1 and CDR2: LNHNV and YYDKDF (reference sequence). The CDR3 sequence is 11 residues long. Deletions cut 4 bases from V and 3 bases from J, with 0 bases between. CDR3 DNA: TGTGCCACCAGCAACACCGGGGAGCTGTTTTTT. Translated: CATSNTGELFF. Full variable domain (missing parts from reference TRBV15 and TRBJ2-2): DAMVIQNPRYQVTQFGKPVTLSCSQTLNHNVMYWYQQKSSQAPKLLFHYYDKDFNNEADTPDNFQSRRPNTSFCFLDIRSPGLGDTAMYLCATSNTGELFFGEGSRLTVL.

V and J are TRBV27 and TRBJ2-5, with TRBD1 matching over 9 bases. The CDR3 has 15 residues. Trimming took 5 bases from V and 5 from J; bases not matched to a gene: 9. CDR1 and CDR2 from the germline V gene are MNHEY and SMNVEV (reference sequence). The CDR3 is CASSMDRGPGETQYF. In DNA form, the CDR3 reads TGTGCCAGCAGTATGGACAGGGGCCCGGGGGAGACCCAGTACTTC.

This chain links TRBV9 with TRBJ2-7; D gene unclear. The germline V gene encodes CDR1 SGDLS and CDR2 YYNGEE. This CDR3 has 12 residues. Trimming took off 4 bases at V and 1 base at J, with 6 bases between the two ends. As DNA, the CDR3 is TGTGCCAGCAGCCCCGGGTCCTACGAGCAGTACTTC. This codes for CASSPGSYEQYF.

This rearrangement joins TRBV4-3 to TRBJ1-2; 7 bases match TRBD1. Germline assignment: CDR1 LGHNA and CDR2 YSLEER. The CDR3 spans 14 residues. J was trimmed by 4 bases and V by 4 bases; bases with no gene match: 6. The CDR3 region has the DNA TGCGCCAGCAGCCGGGGGGCAGGGGGCTATGGCTACACCTTC. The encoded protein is CASSRGAGGYGYTF.

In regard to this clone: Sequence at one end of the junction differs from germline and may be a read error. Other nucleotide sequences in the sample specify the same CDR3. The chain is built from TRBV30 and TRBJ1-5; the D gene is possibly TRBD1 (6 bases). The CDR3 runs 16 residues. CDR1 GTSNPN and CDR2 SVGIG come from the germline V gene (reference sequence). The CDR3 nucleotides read TGTGCCTGGACGTTACAGGGTCCAAGGGGCAATCAACCCCAGCATTTT. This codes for CAWTLQGPRGNQPQHF.

CDR3 DNA sequence: TGTGCCAGCAGCATGGACAGAATAACCTACAATGAGCAGTTCTTC. This encodes CASSMDRITYNEQFF. The chain links TRBV5-4 to TRBJ2-1; D is possibly TRBD1 (6 bases). CDR1 is SGHNT and CDR2 is YYREEE in the germline V gene (reference sequence). The germline V and J ends were trimmed by 4 bases and 2 bases, with 13 bases remaining between them. The CDR3 has 15 residues.

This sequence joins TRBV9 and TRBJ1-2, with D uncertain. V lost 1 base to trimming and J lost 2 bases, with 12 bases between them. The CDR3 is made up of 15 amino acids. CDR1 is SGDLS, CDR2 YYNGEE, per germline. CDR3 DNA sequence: TGTGCCAGCAGCGTAAACATGGGCTTAAACTATGGCTACACCTTC. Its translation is CASSVNMGLNYGYTF.

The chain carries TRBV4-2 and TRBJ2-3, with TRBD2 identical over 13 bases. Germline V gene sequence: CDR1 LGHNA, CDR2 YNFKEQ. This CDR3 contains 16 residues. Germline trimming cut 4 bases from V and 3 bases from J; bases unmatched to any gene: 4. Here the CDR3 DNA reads TGTGCCAGCAGCCGGACTAGCGGGAGTGGTACAGATACGCAGTATTTT. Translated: CASSRTSGSGTDTQYF.

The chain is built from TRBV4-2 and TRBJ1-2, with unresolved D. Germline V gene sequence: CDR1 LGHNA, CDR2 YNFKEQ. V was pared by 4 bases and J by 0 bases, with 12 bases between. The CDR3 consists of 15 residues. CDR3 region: CASSPERSANYGYTF. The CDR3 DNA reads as TGTGCCAGCAGCCCCGAAAGGTCAGCTAACTATGGCTACACCTTC.

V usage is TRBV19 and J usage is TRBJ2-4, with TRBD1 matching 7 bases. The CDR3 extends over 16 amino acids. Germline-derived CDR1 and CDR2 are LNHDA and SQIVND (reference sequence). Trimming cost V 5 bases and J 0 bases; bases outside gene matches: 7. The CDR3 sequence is CASSSADRLAKNIQYF. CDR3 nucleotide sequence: TGTGCCAGTAGTTCCGCGGACAGGCTAGCCAAAAACATTCAGTACTTC. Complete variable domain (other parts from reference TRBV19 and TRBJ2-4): DGGITQSPKYLFRKEGQNVTLSCEQNLNHDAMYWYRQDPGQGLRLIYYSQIVNDFQKGDIAEGYSVSREKKESFPLTVTSAQKNPTAFYLCASSSADRLAKNIQYFGAGTRLSVL.

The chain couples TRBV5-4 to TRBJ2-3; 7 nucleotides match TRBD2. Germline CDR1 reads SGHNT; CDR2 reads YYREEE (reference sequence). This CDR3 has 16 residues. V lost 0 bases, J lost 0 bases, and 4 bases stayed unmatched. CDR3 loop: CASSLVAGASTDTQYF. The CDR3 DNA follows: TGTGCCAGCAGCTTGGTGGCGGGAGCTAGCACAGATACGCAGTATTTT. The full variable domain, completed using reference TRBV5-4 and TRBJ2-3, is ETGVTQSPTHLIKTRGQQVTLRCSSQSGHNTVSWYQQALGQGPQFIFQYYREEENGRGNFPPRFSGLQFPNYSSELNVNALELDDSALYLCASSLVAGASTDTQYFGPGTRLTVL.

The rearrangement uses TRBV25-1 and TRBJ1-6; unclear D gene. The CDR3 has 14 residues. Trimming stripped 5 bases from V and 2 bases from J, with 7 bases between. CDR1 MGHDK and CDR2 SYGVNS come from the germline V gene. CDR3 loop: CASSRGTYNSPLHF. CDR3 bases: TGTGCCAGCAGTCGAGGGACCTATAATTCACCCCTCCACTTT.

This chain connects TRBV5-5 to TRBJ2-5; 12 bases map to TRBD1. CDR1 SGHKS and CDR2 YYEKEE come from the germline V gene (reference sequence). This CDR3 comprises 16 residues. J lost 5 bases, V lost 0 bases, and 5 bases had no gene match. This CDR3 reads CASSLGGTGGLETQYF. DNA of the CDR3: TGTGCCAGCAGCTTGGGTGGGACAGGGGGCTTGGAGACCCAGTACTTC.

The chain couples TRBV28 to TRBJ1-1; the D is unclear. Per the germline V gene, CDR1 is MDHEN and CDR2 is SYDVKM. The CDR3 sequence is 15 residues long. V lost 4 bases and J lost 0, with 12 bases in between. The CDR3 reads CASSSPSGVNTEAFF. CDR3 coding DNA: TGTGCCAGCAGTTCACCTTCGGGAGTGAACACTGAAGCTTTCTTT.

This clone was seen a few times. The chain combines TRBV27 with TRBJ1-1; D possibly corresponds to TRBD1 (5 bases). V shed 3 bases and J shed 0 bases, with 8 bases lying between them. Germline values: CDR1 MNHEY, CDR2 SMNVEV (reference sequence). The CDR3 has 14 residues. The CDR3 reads CASSFRGVNTEAFF. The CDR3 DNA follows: TGTGCCAGCAGTTTTCGGGGGGTGAACACTGAAGCTTTCTTT.

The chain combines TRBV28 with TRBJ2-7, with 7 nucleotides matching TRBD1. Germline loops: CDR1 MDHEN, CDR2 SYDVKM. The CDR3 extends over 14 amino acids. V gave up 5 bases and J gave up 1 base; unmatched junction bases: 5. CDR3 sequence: CASSTQGMSYEQYF. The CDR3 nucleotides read TGTGCCAGCAGTACACAGGGGATGTCCTACGAGCAGTACTTC.

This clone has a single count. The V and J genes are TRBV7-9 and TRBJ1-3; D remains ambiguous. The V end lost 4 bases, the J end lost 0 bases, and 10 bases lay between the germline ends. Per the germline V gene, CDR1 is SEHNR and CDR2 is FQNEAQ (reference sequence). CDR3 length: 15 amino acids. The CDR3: CASSSVGYSGNTIYF. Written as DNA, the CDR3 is TGTGCCAGCAGCTCAGTAGGTTACTCTGGAAACACCATATATTTT.

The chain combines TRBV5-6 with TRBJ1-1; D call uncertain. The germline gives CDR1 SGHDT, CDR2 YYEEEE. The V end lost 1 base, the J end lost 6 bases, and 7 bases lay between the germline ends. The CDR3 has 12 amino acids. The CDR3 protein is CASSLTGSEAFF. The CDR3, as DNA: TGTGCCAGCAGCTTGACGGGTTCTGAAGCTTTCTTT.

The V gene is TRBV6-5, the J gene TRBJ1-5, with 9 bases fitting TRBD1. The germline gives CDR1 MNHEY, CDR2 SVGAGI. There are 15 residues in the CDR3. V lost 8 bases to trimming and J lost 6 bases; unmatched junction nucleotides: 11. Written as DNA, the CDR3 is TGTGCCAGCGCCCCGGGACAGGGTGGTACTCAGCCCCAGCATTTT. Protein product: CASAPGQGGTQPQHF.